This TCR beta chain was recovered during a study of beta chain features in type 1 diabetes (dated by TCRdb to the late 2010s). Looking at the study overall: No differences in mean age, gender distribution, total cell number or subset yield were found between patients and healthy donors. A total of roughly 100 million sorted cells were examined across all samples, and RNA yield correlated strongly with the number of cells per subset. The study compared TCRB repertoires of sorted circulating CD4+ T cell subsets between recently diagnosed type 1 diabetes patients and matched healthy donors. Regulatory and stem cell-like memory subsets were isolated from only 8 patients and about eight healthy donors, whereas naive and central memory subsets came from all 30 or so donors. The study at large found these results: In all four CD4+ subsets, TCRB CDR3 length was moderately but significantly shorter in type 1 diabetes patients. PCR might favor shorter templates, but patient and control samples were amplified and corrected together, so any skew would affect both groups equally. HLA sub-analyses involved small numbers of individuals, so any influence of HLA type on TCRB rearrangement remained unresolved. Fewer insertions and more nucleotide deletions at VDJ recombination sites were observed in patients with type 1 diabetes, implying thymic rearrangement abnormalities. Because cDNA was sequenced instead of genomic DNA, highly expressing activated cells could be over-represented, though the groups showed no difference in activation or CD3 levels. The naive, central memory and regulatory TCRB repertoires appeared to resemble one another more closely among patients than among healthy donors.

A note on this clone: The clone's antigen remains unknown. It has no much larger one-base neighbor in the sample; base qualities were not kept.

The entire isolated RNA was reverse transcribed using the High Capacity cDNA Reverse Transcription Kit, and thus expressed TCRB transcripts were sequenced. Deep immunoSEQ sequencing was applied to naive, central memory and regulatory T cell samples, giving an average of around 3.8 million total reads per sample. After sorted cells were lysed in RLT buffer, RNA was extracted with DNase-treated RNeasy Micro or Mini kits, with the choice depending on cell number. Each cell subset was processed on its own to prevent cross-contamination, while patient and healthy donor samples were processed together. The immunoSEQ multiplex PCR was used to amplify TCRB sequences from cDNA, generating 87-bp fragments that spanned the CDR3 region. Amplicons were sequenced on the Illumina HiSeq platform. In the paper's pipeline: PCR bias was corrected computationally using synthetic template baselines, and reads within Hamming distance 2 were collapsed, with unmergeable singletons discarded. Reads were aligned against IMGT to assign V, D and J genes, CDR3 length and insertions or deletions at six rearrangement sites. Within each subset, clonotype counts were normalized to sorted cell number, after which true diversity and Gini coefficients were computed with the tcR R package. The overlap coefficient, calculated on TCRB nucleotide sequences, was used to measure repertoire sharing. Out-of-frame TCRB sequences from naive cells were analyzed to stand in for the pre-selection repertoire. In its TCRdb copy, this immuneACCESS table keeps in-frame sequences only and misses some clones. Where compared with another copy, unresolved V genes explain less than half of these, and the others have no known cause. V and J calls and clone size are those listed in that table; D and trimming were worked out from the DNA. In this sample the table shows roughly 340,000 clones, about 13% of which occur a single time. Jointly, the top ten make up roughly 0.015% of the sample.

The junction shows trimming of 4 bases on V and 6 bases on J, plus 18 bases between the germline ends. CDR1 is given as GTSNPN and CDR2 as SVGIG, both from the germline V gene (reference sequence). The CDR3 covers 14 residues, taking in both the cysteine and the phenylalanine. Only CDR3 DNA remains: 42 bases, in frame from the first base. Each donor gave one peripheral blood draw, roughly 120 mL on average, collected into heparinised tubes. Naive, central memory, regulatory and stem cell-like memory CD4+ T cells were sorted on a BD FACSAria II using a panel including CD45RO, CCR7, CD25, CD127, CD95 and CD27. All sorted populations exceeded 95% purity. PBMCs were separated immediately by Lymphoprep density gradient centrifugation and were stained directly, without being cultured. So that batch effects would be minimized, each experiment stained and sorted samples in pairs, pairing one healthy donor with one patient.

Specimen: naive CD4+ T cells from blood. What the cell subset or site label conveys for this sample: true naive CD4+ T cells. The source of this sequence is a woman under 30 with type 1 diabetes. The chain is assembled from TRBV30 and TRBJ1-1, with the D gene uncertain. CDR3 loop: CAWMSPSPSSEAFF. The DNA sequence is as follows: TGTGCCTGGATGTCTCCTTCCCCAAGCTCTGAAGCTTTCTTT.